What follows are 23 T cell receptor beta chains derived from one specimen sequenced in a study of regulatory T cells in long-lasting Graves disease. Arm-PCR of CDR3 regions and iRepertoire HTBI primers were used to build TCR beta libraries. One entry per CDR3 protein, called by TCRdb with MiXCR from the multiplex PCR reads. Of a few hundred thousand distinct CDR3 sequences in the sample, about 22% are singletons; the top ten hold approximately 14%. Time point defined: persistent/refractory GD, antithyroid drugs over 5 years with positive TRAb. PBMC RNA served as the TCR library source. Sequencing used peripheral blood mononuclear cells (PBMCs), obtained when the disease was refractory, from a patient treated with antithyroid drugs. Receptor source: a female donor with Graves disease.

A note on this clonotype: A much bigger clone sits one base away, suggesting this may be a read error. Lacking the conserved final phenylalanine or tryptophan, this CDR3 likely reflects a read error. The chain links TRBV2 to TRBJ2-2; 11 positions agree with TRBD2. The germline gives CDR1 SNHLY, CDR2 FYNNEI. The ends lost 6 bases at V and 5 bases at J; junction bases unmatched: 8. CDR3 size: 16 residues. The CDR3 coding sequence is TGTGCCAGCAGCCCAACTAGCGGGAGTAGAACCGGGGAGCTGTTTTCT. It specifies CASSPTSGSRTGELFS.

The chain uses TRBV2 and TRBJ2-1, with D perhaps TRBD2 (5 bases). Germline CDR1 SNHLY, CDR2 FYNNEI. The ends were cut back, 2 bases at V and 2 bases at J, with 13 bases in the middle. The CDR3 has 16 amino acids. The CDR3 DNA reads TGTGCCAGCAGTGAACGGGGATCGCGGGCCTACAATGAGCAGTTCTTC. Its translation: CASSERGSRAYNEQFF.

This clonotype was seen many times. The rearrangement joins TRBV7-9 to TRBJ1-2; 9 nucleotides line up with TRBD1. CDR3 length: 16 residues. Unmatched junction bases numbered 11, after V lost 5 bases and J lost 4 bases. Germline values: CDR1 SEHNR, CDR2 FQNEAQ (reference sequence). The CDR3 DNA sequence: TGTGCCAGCAGCCCTTTGACAGGGGGTTGGGGCTATGGCTACACCTTC. Its protein product is CASSPLTGGWGYGYTF.

The sample holds many counts of this clonotype. The chain uses TRBV11-2 and TRBJ2-1, with TRBD1 matching over 7 bases. Trimming removed 1 base from V and 8 bases from J; junction bases left unmatched: 8. The CDR3 runs 15 residues. CDR1 and CDR2 (germline): SGHAT, FQNNGV. DNA of the CDR3: TGTGCCAGCAGCTTAGGACAGGGAGTACTCGATGAGCAGTTCTTC. This translates into CASSLGQGVLDEQFF.

This clonotype was counted at least ten times. This chain joins TRBV20-1 and TRBJ2-2, with D possibly matching TRBD2 (5 bases). This CDR3 has 13 residues. CDR1 is DFQATT, CDR2 SNEGSKA, per germline (reference sequence). Trimming pared 8 bases from V and 1 base from J, leaving 11 bases between. The CDR3 DNA reads TGCAGTCTGACCGGGAAGAACACCGGGGAGCTGTTTTTT. Translation gives CSLTGKNTGELFF.

This clonotype appeared once. The chain employs TRBV7-9 and TRBJ1-4; TRBD1 matches 7 bases. From germline, CDR1 is SEHNR and CDR2 FQNEAQ (reference sequence). The junction had 9 bases not matched to a gene; V was cut back by 3 bases and J by 5 bases. There are 16 residues in the CDR3. CDR3 DNA sequence: TGTGCCAGCAGCTTCACCCGGGACAGCACAAATGAAAAACTGTTTTTT. This encodes CASSFTRDSTNEKLFF.

This clonotype was observed many times. V usage is TRBV5-1 and J usage is TRBJ1-1, with 8 bases fitting TRBD1. V trimming: 4 bases; J trimming: 0 bases; junction bases outside the gene matches: 8. Germline assignment: CDR1 SGHRS and CDR2 YFSETQ. CDR3 size: 16 residues. The CDR3 DNA sequence: TGCGCCAGCAGCATCCGGACAGGGATGATGAACACTGAAGCTTTCTTT. It is translated as CASSIRTGMMNTEAFF.

A remark on this clonotype: The junction departs from the called germline gene at one end, perhaps through a read error. The chain couples TRBV12-5 to TRBJ2-4; D is undetermined. CDR1 and CDR2 (germline): LGHNT, FRNRAP. This CDR3 is 13 amino acids long. CDR3: CASATDLPDIRYF. DNA for the CDR3: TGTGCTAGTGCCACGGACCTACCAGACATTCGGTACTTC.

This clonotype was detected ten times or more. V usage is TRBV5-6 and J usage is TRBJ1-4, with D hard to call. Germline CDR1 SGHDT, CDR2 YYEEEE. The CDR3 extends over 15 amino acids. Trimming left V 3 bases short and J 0 bases short, with 9 bases between. The CDR3 sequence is CASSYQATTNEKLFF. The CDR3 DNA reads as TGTGCCAGCAGCTACCAAGCGACAACTAATGAAAAACTGTTTTTT.

This clonotype has just a few counts. The V and J genes are TRBV13 and TRBJ1-1; the D is unclear. Germline CDR1 reads PRHDT; CDR2 reads FYEKMQ (reference sequence). CDR3 size: 12 residues. V was cut by 4 bases and J by 5 bases, with 8 bases left in between. This CDR3 is CASSWGRTEAFF. The CDR3, as DNA: TGTGCCAGCAGCTGGGGTCGTACTGAAGCTTTCTTT. The whole variable domain, filled in from reference TRBV13 and TRBJ1-1, reads AAGVIQSPRHLIKEKRETATLKCYPIPRHDTVYWYQQGPGQDPQFLISFYEKMQSDKGSIPDRFSAQQFSDYHSELNMSSLELGDSALYFCASSWGRTEAFFGQGTRLTVV.

This clonotype occurred many times. The rearrangement links TRBV2 to TRBJ2-7; D gene uncertain. This CDR3 is built from 14 residues. Per germline, CDR1 SNHLY and CDR2 FYNNEI. Trimming cost V 10 bases and J 0 bases, with 16 bases left between them. The CDR3 nucleotides are TGTGCCACCACCCCCGGCCCAGACTCCTACGAGCAGTACTTC. Amino acids: CATTPGPDSYEQYF.

This clonotype was seen a handful of times. This rearrangement joins TRBV7-2 to TRBJ2-7; TRBD2 aligns across 7 bases. Germline CDR1 and CDR2: SGHTA and FQGNSA. Trimming removed 4 bases from V and 0 bases from J; junction bases left unmatched: 6. The CDR3 length is 15 residues. CDR3 sequence: CASSSSGKPSYEQYF. As DNA, the CDR3 is TGTGCCAGCAGCTCAAGCGGGAAACCCTCCTACGAGCAGTACTTC.

Concerning this clonotype: Possible read error: a much larger clone is one base away. This chain uses TRBV7-2 with TRBJ2-5, with D perhaps matching TRBD2 (5 bases). The CDR3 contains 13 residues. Germline V gene lookup returns CDR1 SGHTA and CDR2 FQGNSA. CDR3 in amino acids: CAGSLTVSGTQYF. CDR3 sequence (DNA): TGTGCCGGCAGCTTGACGGTTTCGGGAACCCAGTACTTC.

V and J are TRBV19 and TRBJ1-5; TRBD1 matches 10 bases. Looked up from germline, CDR1 is LNHDA and CDR2 is SQIVND (reference sequence). The J segment lost 7 bases and the V segment lost 6 bases, leaving 12 bases of the junction unmatched. This CDR3 comprises 16 residues. CDR3 loop: CASSYDRGPIQQPQHF. In DNA form, the CDR3 reads TGTGCCAGTAGCTATGACAGGGGGCCCATCCAGCAGCCCCAGCATTTT. The full variable domain, with the rest looked up from reference TRBV19 and TRBJ1-5, is DGGITQSPKYLFRKEGQNVTLSCEQNLNHDAMYWYRQDPGQGLRLIYYSQIVNDFQKGDIAEGYSVSREKKESFPLTVTSAQKNPTAFYLCASSYDRGPIQQPQHFGDGTRLSIL.

The rearrangement joins TRBV20-1 to TRBJ1-2, with D uncertain. From germline, CDR1 is DFQATT and CDR2 SNEGSKA (reference sequence). The CDR3 runs to 13 residues. V dropped 5 bases and J dropped 6 bases, with 16 bases sitting between them. CDR3 in amino acids: CSADNDKPHGYTF. The CDR3 DNA sequence: TGCAGTGCTGATAATGACAAGCCCCATGGCTACACCTTC.

This clonotype has a handful of counts. V and J are TRBV28 and TRBJ2-1; D call uncertain. The CDR3 contains 14 residues. CDR1 is MDHEN and CDR2 is SYDVKM in the germline V gene. The V end was cut by 3 bases, the J end by 6 bases, with 12 bases between. The CDR3: CASSFIVLRNEQFF. The CDR3 DNA is TGTGCCAGCAGTTTCATTGTTTTGCGCAATGAGCAGTTCTTC.

The sample holds a few counts of this clonotype. V and J are TRBV3-1 and TRBJ1-2; TRBD1 agrees at 11 bases. The germline CDR1 and CDR2 sequences are LGHDT and YNNKEL (reference sequence). The CDR3 has 14 residues. J gave up 8 bases and V 5 bases, and 7 bases lay outside the gene matches. As DNA, the CDR3 is TGTGCCAGCAGCGCTGGACAGGGGGCAGGGGGCTACACCTTC. It specifies CASSAGQGAGGYTF.

This clonotype has more than one count but fewer than ten. The V call is TRBV7-6, the J call TRBJ1-6, with D unresolved. From germline, CDR1 is SGHVS and CDR2 FNYEAQ. V dropped 1 base and J dropped 9 bases, with 7 bases sitting between them. The CDR3 loop spans 13 amino acids. The CDR3 region has the DNA TGTGCCAGCAGCTTAGTCGGCACTTCACCCCTCCACTTT. Translating gives CASSLVGTSPLHF.

The chain recombines TRBV10-3 with TRBJ1-5, with a weak D call TRBD1 (5 bases). The V end was cut by 4 bases, the J end by 2 bases, with 12 bases between. This CDR3 region has 15 residues. Germline loops: CDR1 ENHRY, CDR2 SYGVKD. The CDR3 DNA follows: TGTGCCATCAGTGGGGAAAGGGGAGGCAATCAGCCCCAGCATTTT. This translates into CAISGERGGNQPQHF.

This clonotype was seen at least ten times. V gene TRBV7-2 combines with J gene TRBJ1-1; perhaps TRBD1 as D (5 bases). Deletions cut 4 bases from V and 6 bases from J, with 12 bases between. This CDR3 is 13 amino acids long. Germline lookup yields CDR1 SGHTA and CDR2 FQGNSA. CDR3 region: CASSSAGHAEAFF. CDR3 sequence (DNA): TGTGCCAGCAGCTCGGCAGGGCACGCTGAAGCTTTCTTT.

With respect to this clonotype: Possible read error: a much larger clone is one base away. The rearrangement links TRBV28 to TRBJ2-7; tentative D call: TRBD2 (5 bases). Germline CDR1 MDHEN, CDR2 SYDVKM. The CDR3 sequence is 18 residues long. With 7 bases removed from V and 1 base from J, the gap between germline ends came to 26 bases. The CDR3 loop reads CASNPLFPRALISYEQYF. DNA of the CDR3: TGTGCCAGCAACCCCCTTTTTCCGAGGGCTTTAATTTCCTACGAGCAGTACTTC.

Many counts were recorded for this clonotype. The rearrangement joins TRBV6-1 to TRBJ1-1, with 10 positions matching TRBD1. The CDR3 is 15 amino acids. Germline-derived CDR1 and CDR2 are MNHNS and SASEGT. V trimming: 6 bases; J trimming: 7 bases; junction bases outside the gene matches: 11. CDR3 coding DNA: TGTGCCAGCAGACCATCCGGGACAGGGGAGGGTGAAGCTTTCTTT. This encodes CASRPSGTGEGEAFF.

The rearrangement uses TRBV7-9 and TRBJ2-3; D ambiguous. V lost 3 bases and J lost 6, with 10 bases in between. Germline lookup yields CDR1 SEHNR and CDR2 FQNEAQ (reference sequence). CDR3 length: 13 residues. In DNA, the CDR3 is TGTGCCAGCAGCTTCTACTACTCGGATACGCAGTATTTT. Its protein is CASSFYYSDTQYF.